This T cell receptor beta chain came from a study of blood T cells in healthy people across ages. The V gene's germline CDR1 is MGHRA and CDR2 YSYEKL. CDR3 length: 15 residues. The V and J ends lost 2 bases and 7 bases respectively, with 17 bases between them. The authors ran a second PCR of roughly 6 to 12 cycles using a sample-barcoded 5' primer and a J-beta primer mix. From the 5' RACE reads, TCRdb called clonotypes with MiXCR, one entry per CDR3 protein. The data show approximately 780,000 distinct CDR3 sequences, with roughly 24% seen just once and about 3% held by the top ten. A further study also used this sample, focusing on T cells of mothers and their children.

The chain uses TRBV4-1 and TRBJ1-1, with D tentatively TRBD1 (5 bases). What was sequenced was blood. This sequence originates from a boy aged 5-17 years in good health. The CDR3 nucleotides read TGCGCCAGCAGCCAATACGGGGGGGAACATAGTGAAGCTTTCTTT. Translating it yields CASSQYGGEHSEAFF.